The present T cell receptor (beta chain) was sequenced within a study of T cells in Graves' hyperthyroidism and ophthalmopathy. Study-level results: The majority of expanded thyroid clonotypes above 0.001 also appeared in blood.

This clonotype came up a few times. Antigen unknown. RNA transcripts were the template for amplifying TCR beta CDR3 regions. The HTBI primer set served for first-round RT-PCR of the TCR CDR3. TCRdb itself ran the multiplex PCR reads through MiXCR, one entry per CDR3 protein. The sample holds hundreds of thousands of distinct CDR3 sequences, 11% to 15% seen once. CDR3 length: 15 residues. Trimming pared 4 bases from V and 5 bases from J, leaving 16 bases between. Germline CDR1 KGHDR, CDR2 SFDVKD. The rearrangement joins TRBV24-1 to TRBJ2-5, with a possible D match to TRBD2 (6 bases). The sequence was collected from a woman younger than 30 with Graves' hyperthyroidism. The sequenced sample was blood. Here the CDR3 reads CATSDPGLPTETQYF. The CDR3 region has the DNA TGTGCCACCAGTGACCCCGGACTACCCACGGAGACCCAGTACTTC.